One sample yielded the 4 T cell receptor beta chains listed below, sequenced in a study of early T cells in non-severe SARS-CoV-2 infection. TCRdb fed the 5' RACE reads into MiXCR, producing one record per CDR3 protein. The table has nearly 95,000 distinct CDR3 sequences, approximately 16% seen once. Material: whole blood, obtained at baseline. These receptor sequences come from an adult who was a healthcare worker with PCR-confirmed SARS-CoV-2 infection or an uninfected control (not recorded which).

The table lists this clonotype with a few counts. The chain links TRBV20-1 to TRBJ1-2; no reliable D call. This CDR3 is built from 11 residues. V was cut by 4 bases and J by 6 bases, with 9 bases left in between. Germline CDR1 is DFQATT and CDR2 is SNEGSKA (reference sequence). In DNA, the CDR3 is TGCAGTGCTAACGTCTGGGATGGCTACACCTTC. This encodes CSANVWDGYTF.

This rearrangement joins TRBV20-1 to TRBJ2-7, with D possibly being TRBD2 (6 bases). The CDR3 has 10 residues. The germline V gene has CDR1 DFQATT and CDR2 SNEGSKA (reference sequence). Trimming pared 6 bases from V and 6 bases from J, leaving 9 bases between. The chain's CDR3 is CSADYSEQYF. CDR3 nucleotide sequence: TGCAGTGCGGACTATAGCGAGCAGTACTTC.

The table lists this clonotype with many counts. J is TRBJ1-5 and V is TRBV28; no clear D. V gave up 5 bases and J gave up 5 bases, with 4 bases separating them. The CDR3 extends over 11 amino acids. Germline CDR1 MDHEN, CDR2 SYDVKM. Here the CDR3 reads CASSADQPQHF. In nucleotides, the CDR3 is TGTGCCAGCAGTGCAGATCAGCCCCAGCATTTT. Combining the CDR3 with reference TRBV28 and TRBJ1-5 gives the whole variable domain DVKVTQSSRYLVKRTGEKVFLECVQDMDHENMFWYRQDPGLGLRLIYFSYDVKMKEKGDIPEGYSVSREKKERFSLILESASTNQTSMYLCASSADQPQHFGDGTRLSIL.

This clonotype has a handful of counts. This chain uses TRBV27 with TRBJ2-1; the D is unclear. Germline values: CDR1 MNHEY, CDR2 SMNVEV (reference sequence). Trimming removed 3 bases at V and 7 bases at J, with 7 bases between. This CDR3 has 12 residues. CDR3 bases: TGTGCCAGCAGTTTGATTGGGAATGAGCAGTTCTTC. Residues: CASSLIGNEQFF.